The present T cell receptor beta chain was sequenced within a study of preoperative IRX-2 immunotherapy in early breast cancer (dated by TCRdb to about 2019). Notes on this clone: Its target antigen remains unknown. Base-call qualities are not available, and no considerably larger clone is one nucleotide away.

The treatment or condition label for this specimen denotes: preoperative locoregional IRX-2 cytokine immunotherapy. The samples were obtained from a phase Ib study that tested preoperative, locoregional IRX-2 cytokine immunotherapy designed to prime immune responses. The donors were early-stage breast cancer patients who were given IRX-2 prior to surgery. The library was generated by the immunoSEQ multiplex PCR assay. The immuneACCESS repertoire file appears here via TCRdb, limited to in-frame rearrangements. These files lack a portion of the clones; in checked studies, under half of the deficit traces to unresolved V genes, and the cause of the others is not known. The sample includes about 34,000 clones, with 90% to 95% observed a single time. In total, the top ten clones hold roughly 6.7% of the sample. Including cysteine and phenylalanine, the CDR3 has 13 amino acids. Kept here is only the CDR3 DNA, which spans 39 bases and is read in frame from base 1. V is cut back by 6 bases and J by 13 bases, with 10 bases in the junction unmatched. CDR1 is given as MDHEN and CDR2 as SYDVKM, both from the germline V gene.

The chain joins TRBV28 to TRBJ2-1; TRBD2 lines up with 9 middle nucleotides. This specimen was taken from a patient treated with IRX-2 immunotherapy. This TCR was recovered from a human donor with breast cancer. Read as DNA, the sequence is TGTGCCAGCAGCCTTGCGACTAGCGGAAACCAGTTCTTC. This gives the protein CASSLATSGNQFF.